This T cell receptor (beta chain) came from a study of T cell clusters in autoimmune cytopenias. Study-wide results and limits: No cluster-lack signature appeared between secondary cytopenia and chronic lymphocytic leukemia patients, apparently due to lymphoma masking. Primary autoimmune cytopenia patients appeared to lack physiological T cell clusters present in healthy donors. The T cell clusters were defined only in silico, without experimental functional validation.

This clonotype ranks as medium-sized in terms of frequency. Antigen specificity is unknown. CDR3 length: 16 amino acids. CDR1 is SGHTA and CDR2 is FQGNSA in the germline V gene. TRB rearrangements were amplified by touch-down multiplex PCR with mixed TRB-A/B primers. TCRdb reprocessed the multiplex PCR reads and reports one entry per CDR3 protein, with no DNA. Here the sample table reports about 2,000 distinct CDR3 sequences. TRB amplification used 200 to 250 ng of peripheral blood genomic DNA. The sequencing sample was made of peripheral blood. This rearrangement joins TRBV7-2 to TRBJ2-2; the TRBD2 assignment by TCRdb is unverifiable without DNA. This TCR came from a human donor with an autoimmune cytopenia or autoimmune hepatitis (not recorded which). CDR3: CASSSPQGGVTGELFF.